Listed below are T cell receptor beta chains from one sample, sequenced in a study of OX40 agonist ivuxolimab in advanced cancers. The table came from immunoSEQ multiplex PCR; TCRdb's copy has only in-frame clones and leaves some out. The sample has around 110,000 clones, 80% to 95% seen once. Sequenced here: CD4+ or CD8+ T cells sorted from blood, sampled in a trial of the OX40 agonist ivuxolimab. Receptors were obtained from an adult with an advanced solid tumor such as melanoma, head and neck, liver or kidney cancer. Both conserved end residues are part of each CDR3. D genes are given only for firm matches. Clone sizes are given selectively: once, few, many, or a class where the clone is expanded.

D: -; size: -; V: TRBV9; J: TRBJ2-6; DNA: TGTGCCAGCAGCGTAGAGGCAGCCGTTAGGGGGGCCAACGTCCTGACTTTC; CDR3: CASSVEAAVRGANVLTF
D: -; size: -; V: TRBV27; J: TRBJ1-4; DNA: TGTGCCAGCTCCATCCGGGGCAGGGAGGAAGAAAAACTGTTTTTT; CDR3: CASSIRGREEEKLFF
D: TRBD1; size: -; V: TRBV2; J: TRBJ1-5; DNA: TGTGCCAGCAGTTATGGACAGGTAGGAAATCAGCCCCAGCATTTT; CDR3: CASSYGQVGNQPQHF
D: TRBD1; size: -; V: TRBV7-9; J: TRBJ1-5; DNA: TGTGCCAGCAGCTATGGGACAGGACACAATCAGCCCCAGCATTTT; CDR3: CASSYGTGHNQPQHF
D: -; size: -; V: TRBV9; J: TRBJ1-1; DNA: TGTGCCAGCAGCGTAGGCCAGGGTCCGGGCACTGAAGCTTTCTTT; CDR3: CASSVGQGPGTEAFF
D: -; size: -; V: TRBV7-8; J: TRBJ1-2; DNA: TGTGCCAGCAGCTTAGGTGGGAACTATGGCTACACCTTC; CDR3: CASSLGGNYGYTF
D: TRBD1; size: -; V: TRBV27; J: TRBJ2-1; DNA: TGTGCCAGCAGTTGGGACAGGGGAACTGGCAATGAGCAGTTCTTC; CDR3: CASSWDRGTGNEQFF
D: -; size: once; V: TRBV29-1; J: TRBJ1-4; DNA: TGCAGCGGGTCCGAGGGCGAAAAACTGTTTTTT; CDR3: CSGSEGEKLFF
D: -; size: -; V: TRBV11-2; J: TRBJ1-1; DNA: TGTGCCAGCAGCTTAGAGACGGGGAACACTGAAGCTTTCTTT; CDR3: CASSLETGNTEAFF
D: TRBD1; size: -; V: TRBV4-3; J: TRBJ1-1; DNA: TGCGCCAGCAGCCAAGGACGACAGGGTTTCACTGAAGCTTTCTTT; CDR3: CASSQGRQGFTEAFF
D: TRBD1; size: -; V: TRBV11-3; J: TRBJ2-5; DNA: TGTGCCAGCAGTCGTGTTCTGGGACAGACCCTGGAGACCCAGTACTTC; CDR3: CASSRVLGQTLETQYF
D: TRBD1; size: once; V: TRBV7-2; J: TRBJ2-4; DNA: TGTGCCAGCAGCTCCCGGGACAGGGGAAGAATCTGGGACATTCAGTACTTC; CDR3: CASSSRDRGRIWDIQYF
D: -; size: -; V: TRBV2; J: TRBJ1-1; DNA: TGTGCCAGCAGTGGCGGGACCAACACTGAAGCTTTCTTT; CDR3: CASSGGTNTEAFF
D: TRBD1; size: -; V: TRBV7-8; J: TRBJ2-1; DNA: TGTGCCAGCAGCTTAAGGGACGATTTAGGACAGGGGGCCTACAATGAGCAGTTCTTC; CDR3: CASSLRDDLGQGAYNEQFF
D: -; size: -; V: TRBV28; J: TRBJ2-7; DNA: TGTGCCAGCAGTTTTGGAATAGCGGCCTACGAGCAGTACTTC; CDR3: CASSFGIAAYEQYF
D: -; size: -; V: TRBV27; J: TRBJ1-5; DNA: TGTGCCAGCAGCCCTTTATATAGCAATCAGCCCCAGCATTTT; CDR3: CASSPLYSNQPQHF
D: TRBD2; size: -; V: TRBV7-2; J: TRBJ2-7; DNA: TGTGCCAGCAGCTCGGGACTAGCGGGATCCTACGAGCAGTACTTC; CDR3: CASSSGLAGSYEQYF
D: -; size: -; V: TRBV28; J: TRBJ1-1; DNA: TGTGCCAGCACCCATTCGTCCCTGAACACTGAAGCTTTCTTT; CDR3: CASTHSSLNTEAFF
D: -; size: -; V: TRBV5-1; J: TRBJ1-4; DNA: TGCGCCAGCAGCTTCCAGGGGTCTAATGAAAAACTGTTTTTT; CDR3: CASSFQGSNEKLFF
D: -; size: -; V: TRBV5-1; J: TRBJ1-4; DNA: TGCGCCAGCAGCTTGAAGGGAGTAGGCGAAAAACTGTTTTTT; CDR3: CASSLKGVGEKLFF